Presented here are 24 T cell receptor beta chains from one specimen sequenced in a study of beta chain features in type 1 diabetes. Study results and limitations: Type 1 diabetes patients had TCRB CDR3s that were shorter (moderately but significantly so) in all four CD4+ subsets.

TCRB transcripts that were expressed got sequenced, as all of the isolated RNA had been reverse transcribed. Method: immunoSEQ multiplex PCR; TCRdb's copy keeps in-frame clones and lacks some. This sample has 600,000 to 700,000 clones, with roughly 13% found just once. Their cognate antigens are unknown. Material: naive CD4+ T cells from blood. The receptor source for this set is a young man with type 1 diabetes.

This chain uses TRBV5-4 with TRBJ2-2, with 7 bases lining up with TRBD1. This CDR3 contains 13 residues. V shed 2 bases and J 7 bases; nucleotides not matched to a gene: 2. From germline, CDR1 is SGHNT and CDR2 YYREEE (reference sequence). CDR3 DNA: TGTGCCAGCAGCTTAGCAGGGGGCGGGGAGCTGTTTTTT. This gives the protein CASSLAGGGELFF.

The table lists this clone with a few counts. The rearrangement uses TRBV6-5 and TRBJ1-1, with 7 bases lining up with TRBD1. This CDR3 is 13 amino acids long. Trimming cost V 8 bases and J 3 bases; bases outside gene matches: 6. Germline CDR1 reads MNHEY; CDR2 reads SVGAGI. CDR3 sequence (DNA): TGTGCCAGCCGACAGGGTGTGGACACTGAAGCTTTCTTT. Translation gives CASRQGVDTEAFF.

This chain connects TRBV6-5 to TRBJ2-1; perhaps TRBD1 as D (5 bases). V lost 0 bases to trimming and J lost 4 bases, with 7 bases between them. The length of the CDR3 is 14 residues. From germline, CDR1 is MNHEY and CDR2 SVGAGI. CDR3 protein: CASSYSGQYNEQFF. The CDR3 DNA reads as TGTGCCAGCAGTTACTCGGGGCAATACAATGAGCAGTTCTTC.

The chain joins TRBV6-6 to TRBJ1-4; 8 positions agree with TRBD1. Germline assignment: CDR1 MNHNY and CDR2 SVGAGI (reference sequence). V lost 6 bases, J lost 7 bases, and 10 bases stayed unmatched. CDR3 length equals 15 residues. The CDR3 is CASSHPDRVGEKLFF. CDR3 coding DNA: TGTGCCAGCAGCCACCCGGACAGGGTCGGTGAAAAACTGTTTTTT.

The chain employs TRBV18 and TRBJ2-5; TRBD1 agrees at 9 bases. V lost 0 bases to trimming and J lost 9 bases; unmatched junction nucleotides: 2. This CDR3 region has 13 residues. From germline, CDR1 is KGHSH and CDR2 LQKENI. The CDR3 bases are TGTGCCAGCTCACCACCGGGACAGGGTCCCCAGTACTTC. Residues: CASSPPGQGPQYF.

This chain joins TRBV18 and TRBJ2-2, with no clear D. The germline V gene encodes CDR1 KGHSH and CDR2 LQKENI. V shed 5 bases and J shed 0 bases, with 4 bases lying between them. This CDR3 spans 13 amino acids. CDR3 protein: CASSGTNTGELFF. In DNA form, the CDR3 reads TGTGCCAGCTCAGGAACGAACACCGGGGAGCTGTTTTTT.

This chain joins TRBV4-1 and TRBJ2-7; 8 bases are shared with TRBD2. V was clipped by 4 bases and J by 4 bases; unmatched bases: 12. This CDR3 is built from 16 residues. Germline V gene data show CDR1 as MGHRA and CDR2 as YSYEKL. CDR3 nucleotides: TGCGCCAGCAGCCCCCAGTCCGGGGGGGGCTCTTACGAGCAGTACTTC. Its translation is CASSPQSGGGSYEQYF.

V gene TRBV5-5 combines with J gene TRBJ1-1, with 12 bases identical to TRBD1. The CDR3 is 15 residues long. With 3 bases clipped from V and 6 bases from J, the junction kept 6 bases outside the gene matches. In germline, CDR1 is SGHKS, CDR2 YYEKEE (reference sequence). CDR3 coding DNA: TGTGCCAGCAGCTGGGGACAGGGGGCGCAGGCTGAAGCTTTCTTT. Encoded protein: CASSWGQGAQAEAFF.

The rearrangement links TRBV7-8 to TRBJ2-3; the D gene is possibly TRBD1 (6 bases). CDR1 SGHVS and CDR2 FQNEAQ come from the germline V gene. V was clipped by 5 bases and J by 0 bases, with 12 bases between them. The CDR3 covers 15 residues. The CDR3 coding sequence is TGTGCCAGCAGCCCCAGACAGGTCAGCACAGATACGCAGTATTTT. Its translation: CASSPRQVSTDTQYF.

The chain uses TRBV30 and TRBJ1-5; 7 positions agree with TRBD1. With V trimmed by 3 bases and J by 1 base, 6 bases remained unmatched. CDR3 length: 15 residues. Germline V gene data show CDR1 as GTSNPN and CDR2 as SVGIG (reference sequence). CDR3 sequence (DNA): TGTGCCTGGAGGGCCAGGGGGTCGAGCAATCAGCCCCAGCATTTT. It is translated as CAWRARGSSNQPQHF.

The chain employs TRBV6-5 and TRBJ1-2; TRBD1 agrees at 8 bases. The J segment lost 5 bases and the V segment lost 5 bases, leaving 10 bases of the junction unmatched. Germline V CDR1 and CDR2: MNHEY, SVGAGI. This CDR3 is built from 15 residues. CDR3 in DNA: TGTGCCAGCAGTCCCTCCGGGACAGGCGGGTATGGCTACACCTTC. It codes for CASSPSGTGGYGYTF.

The J gene is TRBJ2-7, the V gene TRBV29-1; a possible D gene is TRBD1 (6 bases). Germline V gives CDR1 SQVTM, CDR2 ANQGSEA. The CDR3 is 11 residues long. CDR3 in DNA: TGCAGTTGCACAGGGCCCTACGAGCAGTACTTC. It codes for CSCTGPYEQYF.

CDR3: CASSPGGYNEQFF. CDR3 bases: TGTGCCAGCTCACCCGGGGGGTACAATGAGCAGTTCTTC. The chain carries TRBV2 and TRBJ2-1; 7 bases agree with TRBD2. V trimming: 8 bases; J trimming: 4 bases; junction bases outside the gene matches: 5. There are 13 residues in the CDR3. Germline V gene data show CDR1 as SNHLY and CDR2 as FYNNEI.

The J gene is TRBJ2-7, the V gene TRBV5-1; D is unresolved. The germline V and J ends were trimmed by 2 bases and 4 bases, with 7 bases remaining between them. Germline CDR1 is SGHRS and CDR2 is YFSETQ. The CDR3 length is 12 residues. The CDR3 reads CASSLHNYEQYF. CDR3 coding DNA: TGCGCCAGCAGCTTACACAATTACGAGCAGTACTTC.

Turning to this clone: One end of the junction fails to match germline, which may point to a read error. The chain couples TRBV4-1 to TRBJ2-3, with 10 positions matching TRBD2. CDR3 length equals 16 residues. The germline CDR1 and CDR2 sequences are MGHRA and YSYEKL. The CDR3 here is CASSKERGGGSDTQYF. CDR3 nucleotides: TGCGCCAGCAGCAAAGAGCGGGGGGGCGGGTCAGATACGCAGTATTTT.

This clone occurred a few times. The gene calls are TRBV6-5 and TRBJ2-5; the match to TRBD1 covers 10 bases. V lost 6 bases to trimming and J lost 2 bases; unmatched junction nucleotides: 3. Germline V lookup: CDR1 MNHEY, CDR2 SVGAGI. The CDR3 totals 14 residues. The CDR3 DNA sequence: TGTGCCAGCAGCCGGACAGGGGGACAAGAGACCCAGTACTTC. Its protein product is CASSRTGGQETQYF.

The chain couples TRBV28 to TRBJ2-7; D remains ambiguous. The CDR3 sequence is 12 residues long. Trimming stripped 3 bases from V and 4 bases from J, with 7 bases between. The germline V gene has CDR1 MDHEN and CDR2 SYDVKM. The CDR3 is CASSFEGYEQYF. CDR3 sequence (DNA): TGTGCCAGCAGTTTTGAAGGATACGAGCAGTACTTC.

The chain carries TRBV9 and TRBJ1-3; D call uncertain. Per the germline V gene, CDR1 is SGDLS and CDR2 is YYNGEE. CDR3 length: 17 residues. Trimming removed 3 bases from V and 0 bases from J, with 16 bases in between. Here the CDR3 reads CASSAGRQPLSGNTIYF. In DNA, the CDR3 is TGTGCCAGCAGCGCGGGGAGGCAACCCCTCTCTGGAAACACCATATATTTT.

This clone was observed a handful of times. This chain links TRBV7-3 with TRBJ1-1, with 8 bases lining up with TRBD1. The germline gives CDR1 SGHTA, CDR2 FQGTGA. V dropped 5 bases and J dropped 4; count of bases not matched to a gene: 9. CDR3 length: 15 amino acids. CDR3 in DNA: TGTGCCAGCAGCGCCTCCGGGACAGGTGTCACTGAAGCTTTCTTT. The encoded protein is CASSASGTGVTEAFF.

The J gene is TRBJ2-1, the V gene TRBV28; D is undetermined. V shed 3 bases and J shed 5 bases, with 5 bases lying between them. The CDR3 sequence is 12 residues long. Germline-derived CDR1 and CDR2 are MDHEN and SYDVKM. The CDR3 spells CASSFGNNEQFF. CDR3 coding DNA: TGTGCCAGCAGTTTCGGTAACAATGAGCAGTTCTTC.

The chain combines TRBV18 with TRBJ1-2; 9 bases map to TRBD1. CDR3 size: 15 residues. The germline V gene has CDR1 KGHSH and CDR2 LQKENI. J lost 6 bases, V lost 6 bases, and 11 bases had no gene match. The CDR3 DNA follows: TGTGCCAGCTCCCGAAATACAGGGGGCGGCGATGGCTACACCTTC. Encoded protein: CASSRNTGGGDGYTF. Full variable domain (rest looked up from reference TRBV18 and TRBJ1-2): NAGVMQNPRHLVRRRGQEARLRCSPMKGHSHVYWYRQLPEEGLKFMVYLQKENIIDESGMPKERFSAEFPKEGPSILRIQQVVRGDSAAYFCASSRNTGGGDGYTFGSGTRLTVV.

V usage is TRBV7-9 and J usage is TRBJ1-2, with D perhaps matching TRBD1 (6 bases). The CDR3 sequence is 14 residues long. Trimming stripped 6 bases from V and 3 bases from J, with 14 bases between. Germline assignment: CDR1 SEHNR and CDR2 FQNEAQ (reference sequence). CDR3 bases: TGTGCCAGCAGTCCTAACAGGGTGGACTATGGCTACACCTTC. Translating it yields CASSPNRVDYGYTF.

The chain recombines TRBV5-1 with TRBJ2-7; 10 nucleotides line up with TRBD1. Trimming at V came to 4 bases and at J to 6 bases, leaving 7 bases not matched to a gene. CDR1 and CDR2 from the germline V gene are SGHRS and YFSETQ. The CDR3 has 14 residues. CDR3 loop: CASSPGTGAVEQYF. CDR3 in DNA: TGCGCCAGCAGCCCCGGGACAGGGGCTGTCGAGCAGTACTTC.

A remark on this clone: Distinct nucleotide sequences in the sample also encode this CDR3. The CDR3 DNA reads TGTGCCAGCAGTTACTCCGGGACAGGGAATTCACCCCTCCACTTT. Encoded protein: CASSYSGTGNSPLHF. The chain combines TRBV6-5 with TRBJ1-6; 9 nucleotides match TRBD1. CDR1 is MNHEY, CDR2 SVGAGI, per germline. J was trimmed by 7 bases and V by 0 bases; bases with no gene match: 1. This CDR3 contains 15 residues.